These 19 T cell receptor beta chains were sequenced from one sample in a study of T cells in Graves' hyperthyroidism and ophthalmopathy. Amplified TCR beta CDR3 regions came from RNA transcripts. TCR CDR3 regions were first amplified by RT-PCR with HTBI primers. TCRdb used MiXCR to reprocess the multiplex PCR reads, holding one entry per CDR3 protein. The sample has some 530,000 distinct CDR3 sequences; under 25% are singletons. Sequencing was carried out using blood. The receptors come from a woman aged 70-85 years with Graves' ophthalmopathy.

This clonotype occurred once. An end of the junction does not agree with germline; a read error may underlie this. This chain links TRBV28 with TRBJ2-7; weak D call: TRBD1 (5 bases). The length of the CDR3 is 14 residues. Germline loops: CDR1 MDHEN, CDR2 SYDVKM. CDR3 DNA sequence: TGTGCCAGCAGTTTAGTAGGGGAAAGTTACGAGGAGTACTTC. Amino acid sequence: CASSLVGESYEEYF.

The rearrangement joins TRBV5-1 to TRBJ2-7; 7 nucleotides align to TRBD1. CDR1 is SGHRS and CDR2 is YFSETQ in the germline V gene. There are 14 residues in the CDR3. Losses at the gene ends were 4 bases for V and 5 bases for J; bases not matched to a gene: 9. The CDR3 region is CASSQRQGSHEQYF. The CDR3, as DNA: TGCGCCAGCAGCCAACGACAGGGTAGCCACGAGCAGTACTTC.

This rearrangement joins TRBV18 to TRBJ2-1, with TRBD1 matching over 9 bases. The length of the CDR3 is 14 residues. Per germline, CDR1 KGHSH and CDR2 LQKENI. V lost 5 bases, J lost 5 bases, and 4 bases stayed unmatched. CDR3 nucleotide sequence: TGTGCCAGCTCATCCGGGACAGGGCACAATGAGCAGTTCTTC. It specifies CASSSGTGHNEQFF.

This clonotype occurred a few times. The chain couples TRBV5-1 to TRBJ2-1; TRBD2 matches 7 bases. The germline V gene encodes CDR1 SGHRS and CDR2 YFSETQ. The CDR3 is 13 amino acids. With V trimmed by 5 bases and J by 8 bases, 7 bases remained unmatched. CDR3 loop: CASRLLLADEQFF. CDR3 DNA sequence: TGCGCCAGCAGGTTGCTTCTAGCGGATGAGCAGTTCTTC.

There are many counts of this clonotype. This chain uses TRBV3-1 with TRBJ2-1; 8 bases are shared with TRBD2. J was trimmed by 5 bases and V by 3 bases; bases with no gene match: 6. Germline V gene data show CDR1 as LGHDT and CDR2 as YNNKEL (reference sequence). The CDR3 is made up of 15 amino acids. CDR3 DNA: TGTGCCAGCAGCCAGGCGGGAGGTTCGAACAATGAGCAGTTCTTC. Translating gives CASSQAGGSNNEQFF.

This chain uses TRBV29-1 with TRBJ1-1; TRBD1 matches 10 bases. Germline V lookup: CDR1 SQVTM, CDR2 ANQGSEA. Trimming took 7 bases from V and 8 from J; bases not matched to a gene: 4. CDR3 size: 11 residues. The CDR3 DNA reads TGCAGCGGCCGGGACAGGGGAGAAGCTTTCTTT. It codes for CSGRDRGEAFF.

A word on this clonotype: A much larger clone lies one base from this, so it may be a read error. In this CDR3 the conserved last residue, phenylalanine or tryptophan, is missing, so a read error is likely. V gene TRBV7-2 combines with J gene TRBJ2-3, with TRBD1 matching over 11 bases. The CDR3 sequence is 15 residues long. Trimming cost V 4 bases and J 3 bases; bases outside gene matches: 3. Germline-derived CDR1 and CDR2 are SGHTA and FQGNSA. CDR3: CASSSGTGGTDTQYL. The CDR3 DNA follows: TGTGCCAGCAGCTCCGGGACAGGGGGAACAGATACGCAGTATCTT.

The rearrangement uses TRBV2 and TRBJ2-1; 11 bases are shared with TRBD2. Germline V gene data show CDR1 as SNHLY and CDR2 as FYNNEI. J gave up 6 bases and V 5 bases, and 6 bases lay outside the gene matches. The CDR3 extends over 15 amino acids. CDR3 in amino acids: CASSKTSGIANEQFF. The CDR3 region has the DNA TGTGCCAGCAGTAAGACTAGCGGGATAGCCAATGAGCAGTTCTTC.

This clonotype has a handful of counts. V usage is TRBV7-2 and J usage is TRBJ2-5, with a possible D match to TRBD1 (6 bases). The CDR3 loop spans 13 amino acids. Deletions cut 4 bases from V and 7 bases from J, with 13 bases between. Germline V CDR1 and CDR2: SGHTA, FQGNSA. The CDR3, as DNA: TGTGCCAGCAGCTCCGACAGGTGGGGGACCCAGTACTTC. Translation gives CASSSDRWGTQYF.

This clonotype was picked up a small number of times. The J gene is TRBJ1-1, the V gene TRBV5-1, with TRBD1 as a possible D gene (5 bases). Per the germline V gene, CDR1 is SGHRS and CDR2 is YFSETQ. The CDR3 extends over 15 amino acids. Trimming cost V 1 base and J 3 bases, with 13 bases left between them. The CDR3: CASSLFRVGDTEAFF. In DNA, the CDR3 is TGCGCCAGCAGCTTGTTCAGGGTAGGGGACACTGAAGCTTTCTTT.

This clonotype was seen at least ten times. The rearrangement joins TRBV27 to TRBJ1-1; the match to TRBD1 covers 8 bases. Germline values: CDR1 MNHEY, CDR2 SMNVEV (reference sequence). The CDR3 runs to 17 residues. V trimming: 7 bases; J trimming: 3 bases; junction bases outside the gene matches: 16. The DNA of the CDR3 is TGTGCCAGCATGTCCAGGGGGCTTATCCTTGCGTACACTGAAGCTTTCTTT. It encodes CASMSRGLILAYTEAFF.

The rearrangement uses TRBV4-2 and TRBJ1-1; D gene uncertain. From germline, CDR1 is LGHNA and CDR2 YNFKEQ. CDR3 length equals 15 residues. Trimming stripped 1 base from V and 7 bases from J, with 16 bases between. CDR3 in DNA: TGTGCCAGCAGCCAAGGGGTCGCCAGGTCCATTGAAGCTTTCTTT. This encodes CASSQGVARSIEAFF.

V and J are TRBV27 and TRBJ2-1; D unclear. Germline CDR1 is MNHEY and CDR2 is SMNVEV (reference sequence). The ends were cut back, 11 bases at V and 0 bases at J, with 8 bases in the middle. CDR3 length: 12 amino acids. CDR3 protein: CAVWGSYNEQFF. The CDR3 DNA sequence: TGTGCCGTCTGGGGCTCCTACAATGAGCAGTTCTTC.

As regards this clonotype: One junction end disagrees with the germline gene, perhaps due to a read error. This chain links TRBV6-1 with TRBJ2-1; perhaps TRBD2 as D (6 bases). Germline V lookup: CDR1 MNHNS, CDR2 SASEGT. CDR3 length: 12 residues. CDR3 sequence: CASSEVPGVGIF. The CDR3 region has the DNA TGTGCCAGCAGTGAAGTCCCGGGGGTCGGAATCTTC.

The V and J genes are TRBV20-1 and TRBJ1-2; 8 bases line up with TRBD1. Germline lookup yields CDR1 DFQATT and CDR2 SNEGSKA (reference sequence). Losses at the gene ends were 6 bases for V and 6 bases for J; bases not matched to a gene: 9. The CDR3 contains 13 residues. Written as DNA, the CDR3 is TGCAGTGCCGAAGACAGGGGACGGAATGGCTACACCTTC. It is translated as CSAEDRGRNGYTF.

This clonotype was counted only a few times. The J gene is TRBJ1-2, the V gene TRBV5-6; D is ambiguous. This CDR3 is built from 12 residues. Trimming took 2 bases from V and 8 from J, leaving 10 bases between them. The V gene's germline CDR1 is SGHDT and CDR2 YYEEEE. As DNA, the CDR3 is TGTGCCAGCAGCTTATCGGTCGGCGGCTACACCTTC. This translates into CASSLSVGGYTF.

The sample holds a few counts of this clonotype. The rearrangement joins TRBV20-1 to TRBJ2-1, with D perhaps matching TRBD2 (5 bases). Germline V gene data show CDR1 as DFQATT and CDR2 as SNEGSKA (reference sequence). Trimming removed 6 bases at V and 6 bases at J, with 21 bases between. The CDR3 is 15 residues long. CDR3: CSASPGTRAGNEQFF. CDR3 nucleotides: TGCAGTGCATCCCCGGGAACTAGGGCGGGCAATGAGCAGTTCTTC.

This clonotype was recorded at least ten times. The chain combines TRBV28 with TRBJ1-6, with D possibly matching TRBD1 (5 bases). The length of the CDR3 is 14 residues. Trimming cost V 7 bases and J 11 bases, with 18 bases left between them. Germline assignment: CDR1 MDHEN and CDR2 SYDVKM. The chain's CDR3 is CASTRTRAGTPLHF. In DNA, the CDR3 is TGTGCCAGCACGCGAACCAGGGCCGGGACACCCCTCCACTTT.

This sequence joins TRBV3-1 and TRBJ1-1, with TRBD1 matching over 8 bases. This CDR3 is 15 amino acids long. Germline trimming cut 4 bases from V and 4 bases from J; bases unmatched to any gene: 8. The germline CDR1 and CDR2 sequences are LGHDT and YNNKEL (reference sequence). The CDR3 region is CASSPRDRGPTEAFF. Written as DNA, the CDR3 is TGTGCCAGCAGCCCGCGAGACAGGGGTCCCACTGAAGCTTTCTTT.